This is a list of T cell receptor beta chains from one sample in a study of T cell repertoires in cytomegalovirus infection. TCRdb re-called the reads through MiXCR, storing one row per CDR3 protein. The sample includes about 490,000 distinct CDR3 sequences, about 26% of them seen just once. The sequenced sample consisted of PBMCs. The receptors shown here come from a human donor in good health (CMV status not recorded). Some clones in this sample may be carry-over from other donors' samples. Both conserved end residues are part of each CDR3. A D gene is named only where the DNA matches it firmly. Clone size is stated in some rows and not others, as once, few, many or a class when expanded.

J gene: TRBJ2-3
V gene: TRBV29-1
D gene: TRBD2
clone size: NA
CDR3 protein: CSAGGGTQYF
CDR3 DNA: TGCAGCGCTGGGGGGGGGACGCAGTATTTT

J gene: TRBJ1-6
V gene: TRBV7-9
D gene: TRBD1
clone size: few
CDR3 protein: CASRPRDRGYNSPLHF
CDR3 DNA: TGTGCCAGCAGACCTCGGGACAGGGGATATAATTCACCCCTCCACTTT

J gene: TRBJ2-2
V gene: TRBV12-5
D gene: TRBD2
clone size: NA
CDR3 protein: CASGLASGLAGAGELFF
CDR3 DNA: TGTGCTAGTGGTTTGGCCTCGGGACTAGCGGGAGCCGGGGAGCTGTTTTTT

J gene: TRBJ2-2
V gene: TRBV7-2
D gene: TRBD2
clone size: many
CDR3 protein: CASSLGRLGRDTGELFF
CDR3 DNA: TGTGCCAGCAGCTTAGGGCGTCTAGGGAGGGACACCGGGGAGCTGTTTTTT

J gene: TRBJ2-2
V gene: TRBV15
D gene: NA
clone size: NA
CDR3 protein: CATSIGKNTGELFF
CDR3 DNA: TGTGCCACCAGCATCGGGAAGAACACCGGGGAGCTGTTTTTT

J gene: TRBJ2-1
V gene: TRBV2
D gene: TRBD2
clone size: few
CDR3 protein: CASSTGLAAANEQFF
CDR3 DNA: TGTGCCAGCAGTACGGGACTAGCGGCAGCGAATGAGCAGTTCTTC

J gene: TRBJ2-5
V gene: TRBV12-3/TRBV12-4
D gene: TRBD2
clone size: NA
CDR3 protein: CASRGLVRQETQYF
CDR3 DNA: TGTGCCAGCAGGGGACTAGTGCGCCAAGAGACCCAGTACTTC

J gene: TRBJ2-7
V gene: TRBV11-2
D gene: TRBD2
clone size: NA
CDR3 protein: CASSPNRGSGRDEQYF
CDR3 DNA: TGTGCCAGCAGCCCGAACCGGGGAAGCGGGAGAGACGAGCAGTACTTC

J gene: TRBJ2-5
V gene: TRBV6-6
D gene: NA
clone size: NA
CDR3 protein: CASSYDTPETQYF
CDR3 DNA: TGTGCCAGCAGTTACGATACCCCAGAGACCCAGTACTTC

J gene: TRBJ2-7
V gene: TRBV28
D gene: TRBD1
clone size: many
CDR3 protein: CASSTSSGTAIDEQYF
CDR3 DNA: TGTGCCAGCAGTACCTCCTCCGGGACAGCAATCGACGAGCAGTACTTC

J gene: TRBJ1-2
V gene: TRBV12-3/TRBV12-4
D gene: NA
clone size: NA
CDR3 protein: CASREGVKPNYGYTF
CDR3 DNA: TGTGCCAGCAGGGAAGGGGTTAAACCTAACTATGGCTACACCTTC

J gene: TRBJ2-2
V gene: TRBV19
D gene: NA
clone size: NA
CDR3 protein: CASMEARNTGELFF
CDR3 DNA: TGTGCCAGTATGGAGGCACGGAACACCGGGGAGCTGTTTTTT

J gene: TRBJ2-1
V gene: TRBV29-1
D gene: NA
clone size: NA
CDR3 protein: CSVSGVEFF
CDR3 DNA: TGCAGCGTTTCGGGAGTTGAGTTCTTC

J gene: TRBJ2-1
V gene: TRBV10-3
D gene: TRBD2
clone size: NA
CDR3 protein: CATRRRVTPGGRTNNEQFF
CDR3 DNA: TGTGCCACCCGAAGAAGGGTAACTCCGGGAGGCCGTACAAACAATGAGCAGTTCTTC

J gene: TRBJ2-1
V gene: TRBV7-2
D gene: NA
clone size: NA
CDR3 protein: CASSPLGGQGREQFF
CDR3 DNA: TGTGCCAGCAGCCCCTTGGGGGGTCAGGGGAGGGAGCAGTTCTTC

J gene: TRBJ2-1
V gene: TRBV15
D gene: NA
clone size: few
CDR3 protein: CATGRKRWAIYNEQFF
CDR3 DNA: TGTGCCACCGGGAGAAAGAGGTGGGCTATCTACAATGAGCAGTTCTTC

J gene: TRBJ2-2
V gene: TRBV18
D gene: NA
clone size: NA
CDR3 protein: CASSPRTGSNTGELFF
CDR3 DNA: TGTGCCAGCTCACCGCGTACAGGGTCCAACACCGGGGAGCTGTTTTTT

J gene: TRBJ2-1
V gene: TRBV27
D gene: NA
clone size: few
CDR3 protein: CASSPELQGGNEQFF
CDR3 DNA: TGTGCCAGCAGTCCCGAGTTACAGGGAGGGAATGAGCAGTTCTTC

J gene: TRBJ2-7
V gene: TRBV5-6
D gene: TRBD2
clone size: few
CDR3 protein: CASSAGLSLYEQYF
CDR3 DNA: TGTGCCAGCAGCGCGGGACTATCCCTCTACGAGCAGTACTTC

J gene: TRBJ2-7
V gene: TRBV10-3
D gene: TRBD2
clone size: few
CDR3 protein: CAISLGLAGVHEQYF
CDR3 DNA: TGTGCCATCAGTCTCGGACTAGCGGGAGTCCACGAGCAGTACTTC

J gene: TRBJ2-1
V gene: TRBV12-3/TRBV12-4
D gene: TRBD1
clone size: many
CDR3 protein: CASSVQGASDNEQFF
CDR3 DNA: TGTGCCAGCAGTGTACAGGGGGCCTCCGACAATGAGCAGTTCTTC

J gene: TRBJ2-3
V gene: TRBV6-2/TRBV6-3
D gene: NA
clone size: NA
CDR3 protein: CASSYGRWTDTQYF
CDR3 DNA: TGTGCCAGCAGTTACGGCCGCTGGACAGATACGCAGTATTTT

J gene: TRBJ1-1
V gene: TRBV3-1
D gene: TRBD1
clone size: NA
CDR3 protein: CASMDRGLHTEAFF
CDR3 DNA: TGTGCCAGCATGGACAGGGGGCTTCACACTGAAGCTTTCTTT

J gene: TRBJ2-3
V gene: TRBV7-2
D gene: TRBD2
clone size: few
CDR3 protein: CASSLATSGTSVLSTDTQYF
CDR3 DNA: TGTGCCAGCAGCTTAGCGACTAGCGGGACCTCAGTTCTGAGCACAGATACGCAGTATTTT

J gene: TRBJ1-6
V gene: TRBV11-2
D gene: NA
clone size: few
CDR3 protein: CASSLTVNSPLHF
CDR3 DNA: TGTGCCAGCAGCTTAACAGTAAATTCACCCCTCCACTTT

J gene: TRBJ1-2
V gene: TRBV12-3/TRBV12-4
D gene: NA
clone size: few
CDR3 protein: CASSHLEGQGYGYTF
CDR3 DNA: TGTGCCAGCAGTCACTTAGAGGGGCAAGGCTATGGCTACACCTTC

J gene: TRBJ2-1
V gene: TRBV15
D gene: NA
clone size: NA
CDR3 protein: CATSREYEQFF
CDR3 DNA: TGTGCCACCAGCAGGGAATATGAGCAGTTCTTC

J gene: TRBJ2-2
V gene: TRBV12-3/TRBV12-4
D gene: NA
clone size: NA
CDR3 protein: CASSLDRVAELFF
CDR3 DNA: TGTGCCAGCAGTTTAGACAGGGTTGCGGAGCTGTTTTTT

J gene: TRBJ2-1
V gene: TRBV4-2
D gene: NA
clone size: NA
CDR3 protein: CASSHPAGSSYNEQFF
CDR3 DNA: TGTGCCAGCAGCCACCCTGCGGGGAGCTCCTACAATGAGCAGTTCTTC

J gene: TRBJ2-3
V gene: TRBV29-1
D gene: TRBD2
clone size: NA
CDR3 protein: CSVARGRGDTQYF
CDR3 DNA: TGCAGCGTTGCTCGCGGGAGAGGGGATACGCAGTATTTT

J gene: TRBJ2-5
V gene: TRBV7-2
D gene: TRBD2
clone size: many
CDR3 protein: CASSFQTSGQETQYF
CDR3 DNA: TGTGCCAGCAGCTTCCAAACTAGCGGCCAAGAGACCCAGTACTTC

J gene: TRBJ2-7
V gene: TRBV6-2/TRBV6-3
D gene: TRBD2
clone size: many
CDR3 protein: CASSYGTSGTYEQYF
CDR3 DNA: TGTGCCAGCAGTTACGGGACTAGCGGGACCTACGAGCAGTACTTC

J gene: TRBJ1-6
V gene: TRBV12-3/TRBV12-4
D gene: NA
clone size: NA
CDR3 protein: CASSFAVRAVGKRPPLHF
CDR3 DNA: TGTGCCAGCAGTTTCGCCGTCCGGGCCGTCGGGAAGCGTCCACCCCTCCACTTT